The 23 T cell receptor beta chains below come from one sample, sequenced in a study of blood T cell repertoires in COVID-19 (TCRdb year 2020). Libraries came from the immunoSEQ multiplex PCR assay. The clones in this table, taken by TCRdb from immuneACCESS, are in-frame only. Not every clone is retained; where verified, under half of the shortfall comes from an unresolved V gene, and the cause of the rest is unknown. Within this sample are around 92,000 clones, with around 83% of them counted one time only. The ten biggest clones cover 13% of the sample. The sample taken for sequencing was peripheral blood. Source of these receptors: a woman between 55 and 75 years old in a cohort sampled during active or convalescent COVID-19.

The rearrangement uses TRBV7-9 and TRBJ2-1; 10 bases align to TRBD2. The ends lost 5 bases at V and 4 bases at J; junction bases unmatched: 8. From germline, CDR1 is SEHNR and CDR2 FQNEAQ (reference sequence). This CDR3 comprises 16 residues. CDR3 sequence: CASSPSLAGAYNEQFF. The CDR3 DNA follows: TGTGCCAGCAGCCCCTCCCTAGCGGGGGCTTACAATGAGCAGTTCTTC.

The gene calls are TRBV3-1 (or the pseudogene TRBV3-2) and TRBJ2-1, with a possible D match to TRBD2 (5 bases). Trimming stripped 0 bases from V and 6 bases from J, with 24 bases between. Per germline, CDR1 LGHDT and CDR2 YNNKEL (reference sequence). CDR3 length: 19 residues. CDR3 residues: CASSQDGGLSRNGGNEQFF. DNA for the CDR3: TGTGCCAGCAGCCAAGATGGTGGCCTTTCGCGAAACGGAGGCAATGAGCAGTTCTTC.

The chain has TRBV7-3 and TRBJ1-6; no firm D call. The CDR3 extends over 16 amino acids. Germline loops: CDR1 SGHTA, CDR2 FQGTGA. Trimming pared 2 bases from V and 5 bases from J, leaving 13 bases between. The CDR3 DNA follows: TGTGCCAGCAGCTTAGGCGGCAGCTCTAATAATTCACCCCTCCACTTT. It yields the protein CASSLGGSSNNSPLHF.

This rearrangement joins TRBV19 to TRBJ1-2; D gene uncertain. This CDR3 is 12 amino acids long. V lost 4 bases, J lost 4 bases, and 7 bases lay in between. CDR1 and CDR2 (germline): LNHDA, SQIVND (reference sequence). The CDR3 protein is CASSSQVYGYTF. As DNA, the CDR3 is TGTGCCAGTAGTAGTCAGGTCTATGGCTACACCTTC.

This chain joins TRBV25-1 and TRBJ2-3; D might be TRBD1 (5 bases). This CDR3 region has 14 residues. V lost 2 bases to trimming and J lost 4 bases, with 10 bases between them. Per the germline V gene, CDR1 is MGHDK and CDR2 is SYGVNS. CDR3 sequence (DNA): TGTGCCAGCAGTGAAAGGGGCGGCTCAGATACGCAGTATTTT. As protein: CASSERGGSDTQYF.

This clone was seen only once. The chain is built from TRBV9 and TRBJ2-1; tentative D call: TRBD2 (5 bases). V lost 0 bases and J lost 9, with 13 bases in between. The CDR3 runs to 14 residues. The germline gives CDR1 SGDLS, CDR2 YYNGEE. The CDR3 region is CASSVDDGKGEQFF. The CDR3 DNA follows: TGTGCCAGCAGCGTAGATGACGGGAAGGGTGAGCAGTTCTTC.

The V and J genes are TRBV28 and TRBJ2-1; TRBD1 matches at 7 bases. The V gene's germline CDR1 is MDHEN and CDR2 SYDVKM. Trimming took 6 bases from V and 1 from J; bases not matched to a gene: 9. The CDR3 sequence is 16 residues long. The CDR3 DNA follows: TGTGCCAGCAGGGCACGGGACAGAGCTTCCTACAATGAGCAGTTCTTC. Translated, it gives CASRARDRASYNEQFF.

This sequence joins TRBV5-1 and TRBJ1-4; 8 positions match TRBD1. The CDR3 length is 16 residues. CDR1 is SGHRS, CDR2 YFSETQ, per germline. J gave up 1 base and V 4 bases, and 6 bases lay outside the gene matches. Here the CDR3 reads CASSRTRGRTNEKLFF. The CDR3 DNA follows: TGCGCCAGCAGCCGGACCAGGGGGCGAACTAATGAAAAACTGTTTTTT.

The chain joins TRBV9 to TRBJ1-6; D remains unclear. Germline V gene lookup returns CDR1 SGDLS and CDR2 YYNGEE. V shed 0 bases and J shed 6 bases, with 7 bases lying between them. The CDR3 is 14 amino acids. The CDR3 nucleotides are TGTGCCAGCAGCGTAGGGCAGATTAATTCACCCCTCCACTTT. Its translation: CASSVGQINSPLHF.

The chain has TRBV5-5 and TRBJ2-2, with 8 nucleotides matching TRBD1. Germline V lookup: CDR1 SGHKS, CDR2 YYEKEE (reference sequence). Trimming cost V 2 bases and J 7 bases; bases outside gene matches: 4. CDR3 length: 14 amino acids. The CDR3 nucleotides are TGTGCCAGCAGCTTTCAGGGGGCAGGCGGGGAGCTGTTTTTT. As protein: CASSFQGAGGELFF. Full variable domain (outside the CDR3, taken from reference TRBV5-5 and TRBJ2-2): DAGVTQSPTHLIKTRGQQVTLRCSPISGHKSVSWYQQVLGQGPQFIFQYYEKEERGRGNFPDRFSARQFPNYSSELNVNALLLGDSALYLCASSFQGAGGELFFGEGSRLTVL.

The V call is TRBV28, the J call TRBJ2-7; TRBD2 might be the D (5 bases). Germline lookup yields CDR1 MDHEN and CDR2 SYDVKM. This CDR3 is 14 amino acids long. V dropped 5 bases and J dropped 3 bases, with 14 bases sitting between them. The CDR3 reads CASSLALTYYEQYF. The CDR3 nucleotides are TGTGCCAGCAGTCTAGCACTCACATACTACGAGCAGTACTTC.

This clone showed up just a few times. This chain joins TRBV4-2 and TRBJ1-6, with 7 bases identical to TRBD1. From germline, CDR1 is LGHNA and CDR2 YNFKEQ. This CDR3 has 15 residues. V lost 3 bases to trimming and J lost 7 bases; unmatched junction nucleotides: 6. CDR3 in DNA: TGTGCCAGCAGCCACCCGGGACAGCTCAATTCACCCCTCCACTTT. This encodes CASSHPGQLNSPLHF.

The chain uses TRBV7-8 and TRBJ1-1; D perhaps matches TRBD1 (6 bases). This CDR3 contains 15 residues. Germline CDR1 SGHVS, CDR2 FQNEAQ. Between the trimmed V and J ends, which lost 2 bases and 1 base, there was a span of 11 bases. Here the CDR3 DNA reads TGTGCCAGCAGCTTAAACAGGGTTGGGAACACTGAAGCTTTCTTT. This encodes CASSLNRVGNTEAFF.

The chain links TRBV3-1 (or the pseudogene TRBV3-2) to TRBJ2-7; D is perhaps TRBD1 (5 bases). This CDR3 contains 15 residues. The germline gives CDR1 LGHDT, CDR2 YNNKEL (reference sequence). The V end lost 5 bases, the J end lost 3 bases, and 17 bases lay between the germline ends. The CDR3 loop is CASSDLGQDLYEQYF. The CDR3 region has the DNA TGTGCCAGCAGCGATCTCGGACAAGACCTCTACGAGCAGTACTTC.

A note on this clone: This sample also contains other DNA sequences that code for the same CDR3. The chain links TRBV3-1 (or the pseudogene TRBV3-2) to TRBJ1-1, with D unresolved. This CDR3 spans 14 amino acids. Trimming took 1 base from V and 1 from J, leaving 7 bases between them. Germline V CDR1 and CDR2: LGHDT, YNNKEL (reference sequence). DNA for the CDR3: TGTGCCAGCAGCCAAGTGGGAGAGAACACTGAAGCTTTCTTT. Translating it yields CASSQVGENTEAFF.

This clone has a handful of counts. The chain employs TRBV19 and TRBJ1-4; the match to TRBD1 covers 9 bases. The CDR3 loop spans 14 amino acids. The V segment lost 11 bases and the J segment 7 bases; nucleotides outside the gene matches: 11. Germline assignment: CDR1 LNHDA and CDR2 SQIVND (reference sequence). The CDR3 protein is CAGRARGQGEKLFF. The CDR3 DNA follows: TGTGCCGGACGAGCCCGGGGACAGGGTGAAAAACTGTTTTTT. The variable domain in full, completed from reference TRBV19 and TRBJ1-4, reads DGGITQSPKYLFRKEGQNVTLSCEQNLNHDAMYWYRQDPGQGLRLIYYSQIVNDFQKGDIAEGYSVSREKKESFPLTVTSAQKNPTAFYLCAGRARGQGEKLFFGSGTQLSVL.

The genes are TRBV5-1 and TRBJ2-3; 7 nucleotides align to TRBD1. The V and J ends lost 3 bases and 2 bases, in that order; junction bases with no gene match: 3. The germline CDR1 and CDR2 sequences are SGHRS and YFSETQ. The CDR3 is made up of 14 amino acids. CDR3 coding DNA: TGCGCCAGCAGCTCGGGACAGCCCACAGATACGCAGTATTTT. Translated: CASSSGQPTDTQYF.

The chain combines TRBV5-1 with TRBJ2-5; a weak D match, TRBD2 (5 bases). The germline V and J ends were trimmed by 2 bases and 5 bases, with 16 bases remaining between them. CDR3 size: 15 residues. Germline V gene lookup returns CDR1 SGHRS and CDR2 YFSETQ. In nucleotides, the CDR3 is TGCGCCAGCAGCTTTTCGGGGTGGCCGGGGGAGACCCAGTACTTC. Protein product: CASSFSGWPGETQYF.

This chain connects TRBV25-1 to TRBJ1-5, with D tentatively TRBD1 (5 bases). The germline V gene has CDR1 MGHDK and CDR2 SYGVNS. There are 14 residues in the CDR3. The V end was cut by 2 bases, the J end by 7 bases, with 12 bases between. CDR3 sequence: CASSEGGFSQPQHF. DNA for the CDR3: TGTGCCAGCAGTGAAGGGGGGTTTAGCCAGCCCCAGCATTTT.

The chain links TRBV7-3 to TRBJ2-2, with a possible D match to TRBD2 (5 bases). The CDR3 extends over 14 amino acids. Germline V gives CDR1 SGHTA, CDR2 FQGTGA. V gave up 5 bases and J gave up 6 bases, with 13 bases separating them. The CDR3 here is CASSPGLHAGELFF. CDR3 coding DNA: TGTGCCAGCAGCCCTGGACTCCATGCCGGGGAGCTGTTTTTT.

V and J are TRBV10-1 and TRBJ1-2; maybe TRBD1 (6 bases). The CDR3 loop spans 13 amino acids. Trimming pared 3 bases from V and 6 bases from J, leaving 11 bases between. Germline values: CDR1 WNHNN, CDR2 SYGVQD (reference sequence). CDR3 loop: CASSDRGGNGYTF. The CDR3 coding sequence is TGCGCCAGCAGTGACAGGGGTGGGAATGGCTACACCTTC.

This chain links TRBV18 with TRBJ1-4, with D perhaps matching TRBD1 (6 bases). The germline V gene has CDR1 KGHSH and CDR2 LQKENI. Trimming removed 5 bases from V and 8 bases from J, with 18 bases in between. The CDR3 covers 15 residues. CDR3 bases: TGTGCCAGCTCATCAGGACAGTTGGGCCTCGAAAAACTGTTTTTT. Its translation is CASSSGQLGLEKLFF. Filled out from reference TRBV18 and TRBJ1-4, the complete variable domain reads NAGVMQNPRHLVRRRGQEARLRCSPMKGHSHVYWYRQLPEEGLKFMVYLQKENIIDESGMPKERFSAEFPKEGPSILRIQQVVRGDSAAYFCASSSGQLGLEKLFFGSGTQLSVL.

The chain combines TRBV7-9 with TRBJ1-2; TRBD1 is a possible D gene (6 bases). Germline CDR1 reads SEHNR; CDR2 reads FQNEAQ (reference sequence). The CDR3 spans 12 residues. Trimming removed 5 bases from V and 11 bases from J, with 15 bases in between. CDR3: CASSQRDNSYTF. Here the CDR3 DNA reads TGTGCCAGCAGCCAGAGGGACAACTCTTACACCTTC. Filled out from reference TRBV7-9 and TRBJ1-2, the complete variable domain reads DTGVSQNPRHKITKRGQNVTFRCDPISEHNRLYWYRQTLGQGPEFLTYFQNEAQLEKSRLLSDRFSAERPKGSFSTLEIQRTEQGDSAMYLCASSQRDNSYTFGSGTRLTVV.